This T cell receptor beta chain was obtained from a study of shared clonotypes between healthy human individuals. The protocol was immunoSEQ multiplex PCR, while the TCRdb copy is restricted to in-frame clones and leaves out a portion. Altogether 2 million to 3 million clones are present, 93% being singletons, with the ten largest covering roughly 0.39%. CDR1 is MNHEY and CDR2 is SMNVEV in the germline V gene (reference sequence). V shed 2 bases and J shed 3 bases, with 10 bases lying between them. This CDR3 has 14 residues. Sequences were obtained from naive CD4+ T cells from PBMCs. Subset of the sample: CD45RA+ positively selected. The gene calls are TRBV27 and TRBJ1-1; D may be TRBD1 (5 bases). The sequence was obtained from a man in his late teens or twenties in good health. Some clones in this sample may be carry-over from other donors' samples. CDR3 sequence: CASSLAGWDTEAFF. The CDR3 nucleotides are TGTGCCAGCAGTTTAGCAGGGTGGGACACTGAAGCTTTCTTT.